These 26 T cell receptor beta chains share one sample of origin, sequenced in a study of blood T cell repertoires in COVID-19. Some clones are missing from TCRdb's copy, which holds only in-frame ones; the method was immunoSEQ multiplex PCR. The table records 150,000 to 200,000 clones, over 75% of them present only once. Sequencing input: peripheral blood. Receptors originate from a man aged 80 or over with COVID-19, enrolled during active disease.

The chain is built from TRBV19 and TRBJ1-1; D is undetermined. V was clipped by 7 bases and J by 3 bases, with 15 bases between them. Germline CDR1 reads LNHDA; CDR2 reads SQIVND (reference sequence). The CDR3 loop spans 14 amino acids. The CDR3 DNA reads as TGTGCCAGTACCATCCGGGGTTTGCACACTGAAGCTTTCTTT. Its protein product is CASTIRGLHTEAFF. Filled out from reference TRBV19 and TRBJ1-1, the complete variable domain reads DGGITQSPKYLFRKEGQNVTLSCEQNLNHDAMYWYRQDPGQGLRLIYYSQIVNDFQKGDIAEGYSVSREKKESFPLTVTSAQKNPTAFYLCASTIRGLHTEAFFGQGTRLTVV.

V usage is TRBV28 and J usage is TRBJ1-4; D not certain. V was pared by 6 bases and J by 4 bases, with 12 bases between. Germline-derived CDR1 and CDR2 are MDHEN and SYDVKM. The CDR3 contains 14 residues. The CDR3 nucleotides are TGTGCCAGCAGGCCCGGGGAGGGTAATGAAAAACTGTTTTTT. Amino acids: CASRPGEGNEKLFF.

This clone was seen once. The V call is TRBV9, the J call TRBJ2-3; D may be TRBD1 (5 bases). Trimming stripped 4 bases from V and 6 bases from J, with 15 bases between. Germline CDR1 is SGDLS and CDR2 is YYNGEE. The CDR3 extends over 14 amino acids. The CDR3: CASSPTRASDTQYF. The CDR3 DNA is TGTGCCAGCAGCCCAACCAGGGCCTCGGATACGCAGTATTTT.

V is TRBV5-8 and J is TRBJ2-7; the match to TRBD1 covers 8 bases. J was trimmed by 4 bases and V by 3 bases; bases with no gene match: 9. CDR3 size: 15 residues. From germline, CDR1 is SGHTS and CDR2 YDEGEE. The DNA of the CDR3 is TGTGCCAGCAGCTACCCGACAGGGGTGGTATACGAGCAGTACTTC. Its translation is CASSYPTGVVYEQYF.

There are a few counts of this clone. The J gene is TRBJ2-2, the V gene TRBV6-2 or TRBV6-3; 9 nucleotides match TRBD1. CDR3 length equals 15 residues. The V segment lost 4 bases and the J segment 5 bases; nucleotides outside the gene matches: 5. Germline lookup yields CDR1 MNHEY and CDR2 SVGEGT. This CDR3 reads CASSSTGTGTGELFF. CDR3 sequence (DNA): TGTGCCAGCAGTTCCACCGGGACAGGGACCGGGGAGCTGTTTTTT.

This rearrangement joins TRBV10-3 to TRBJ1-5; 9 bases map to TRBD1. V lost 6 bases to trimming and J lost 7 bases; unmatched junction nucleotides: 4. CDR3 length equals 13 residues. CDR1 and CDR2 from the germline V gene are ENHRY and SYGVKD. The CDR3 DNA sequence: TGTGCCATCAGGGGGACAGGGAGGCAGCCCCAGCATTTT. This translates into CAIRGTGRQPQHF.

The chain has TRBV5-5 and TRBJ2-4; 7 nucleotides match TRBD1. In germline, CDR1 is SGHKS, CDR2 YYEKEE (reference sequence). Trimming removed 2 bases from V and 0 bases from J; junction bases left unmatched: 11. The CDR3 has 18 amino acids. CDR3 loop: CASSFETGFSLAKNIQYF. The CDR3, as DNA: TGTGCCAGCAGCTTTGAGACAGGGTTTTCCCTAGCCAAAAACATTCAGTACTTC.

This clone was seen only a few times. The sample has other DNA sequences that encode this CDR3 too. The chain couples TRBV5-1 to TRBJ1-1; D remains ambiguous. CDR1 is SGHRS, CDR2 YFSETQ, per germline. The CDR3 totals 13 residues. V was shortened by 2 bases and J by 1 base, with 6 bases between the two germline ends. This CDR3 reads CASSFGGNTEAFF. CDR3 nucleotides: TGCGCCAGCAGCTTCGGCGGGAACACTGAAGCTTTCTTT.

The chain has TRBV18 and TRBJ1-1; D gene ambiguous. The CDR3 sequence is 15 residues long. Between the trimmed V and J ends, which lost 1 base and 1 base, there was a span of 10 bases. Germline CDR1 is KGHSH and CDR2 is LQKENI. CDR3 amino acids: CASSPLGGRNTEAFF. The CDR3 coding sequence is TGTGCCAGCTCACCACTAGGAGGGCGGAACACTGAAGCTTTCTTT. The full variable domain, its missing parts supplied by reference TRBV18 and TRBJ1-1, is NAGVMQNPRHLVRRRGQEARLRCSPMKGHSHVYWYRQLPEEGLKFMVYLQKENIIDESGMPKERFSAEFPKEGPSILRIQQVVRGDSAAYFCASSPLGGRNTEAFFGQGTRLTVV.

Note on this clone: Within the sample, other DNA sequences also encode this same CDR3. CDR3 protein: CASSVAGSGANVLTF. The CDR3 DNA is TGTGCCAGCAGCGTAGCAGGATCTGGGGCCAACGTCCTGACTTTC. The chain joins TRBV9 to TRBJ2-6; no reliable D call. Between the trimmed V and J ends, which lost 0 bases and 1 base, there was a span of 5 bases. The CDR3 consists of 15 residues. Germline V gives CDR1 SGDLS, CDR2 YYNGEE.

The V call is TRBV12-3 or TRBV12-4, the J call TRBJ1-1, with D perhaps matching TRBD1 (6 bases). V shed 5 bases and J shed 11 bases, with 15 bases lying between them. The CDR3 has 12 amino acids. The CDR3 nucleotides read TGTGCCAGCAGTCACCCAGGGGCGCCGGCTTTCTTT. It yields the protein CASSHPGAPAFF.

This rearrangement joins TRBV5-1 to TRBJ1-1, with a tentative D call TRBD1 (6 bases). Per germline, CDR1 SGHRS and CDR2 YFSETQ. The CDR3 contains 16 residues. V was trimmed by 2 bases and J by 1 base, leaving 15 bases between them. This chain's CDR3 is CASSFLQGIRNTEAFF. In nucleotides, the CDR3 is TGCGCCAGCAGCTTTCTCCAGGGGATTAGGAACACTGAAGCTTTCTTT.

The gene calls are TRBV6-5 and TRBJ1-2; tentatively, D is TRBD1 (5 bases). This CDR3 spans 14 amino acids. Deletions cut 0 bases from V and 8 bases from J, with 13 bases between. Looked up from germline, CDR1 is MNHEY and CDR2 is SVGAGI. DNA of the CDR3: TGTGCCAGCAGTTACTCGCCAGGGCGGCGGGGCTACACCTTC. Amino acid sequence: CASSYSPGRRGYTF.

The J gene is TRBJ2-5, the V gene TRBV20-1; D gene uncertain. Germline CDR1 reads DFQATT; CDR2 reads SNEGSKA (reference sequence). The CDR3 extends over 13 amino acids. The ends were cut back, 3 bases at V and 2 bases at J, with 10 bases in the middle. The CDR3 sequence: CSASFNSQETQYF. The CDR3 DNA is TGCAGTGCTAGTTTTAACAGTCAAGAGACCCAGTACTTC.

This clone was seen a handful of times. The J gene is TRBJ2-5, the V gene TRBV15, with D unclear. Germline-derived CDR1 and CDR2 are LNHNV and YYDKDF (reference sequence). The CDR3 is made up of 13 amino acids. V lost 0 bases and J 4 bases, leaving 6 bases between the germline ends. CDR3 sequence reads: CATSRDIRETQYF. Written as DNA, the CDR3 is TGTGCCACCAGCAGAGATATTCGAGAGACCCAGTACTTC.

The chain recombines TRBV9 with TRBJ2-3, with TRBD2 identical over 7 bases. CDR1 and CDR2 (germline): SGDLS, YYNGEE. This CDR3 region has 15 residues. Trimming cost V 4 bases and J 2 bases; bases outside gene matches: 7. In DNA form, the CDR3 reads TGTGCCAGCAGCCCTCTAGCGGACTACACAGATACGCAGTATTTT. Protein: CASSPLADYTDTQYF.

This clone was counted once. This sequence joins TRBV12-3 or TRBV12-4 and TRBJ2-5, with D possibly being TRBD2 (5 bases). The V end was cut by 5 bases, the J end by 4 bases, with 8 bases between. The CDR3 is 12 residues long. Written as DNA, the CDR3 is TGTGCCAGCAGTCCCAGCGGAGAGACCCAGTACTTC. Encoded protein: CASSPSGETQYF.

CDR3 protein: CASSLNIGTGNTEAFF. The DNA for the CDR3 is TGTGCCAGCAGCTTAAATATCGGGACAGGGAACACTGAAGCTTTCTTT. This rearrangement joins TRBV7-9 to TRBJ1-1; 8 nucleotides agree with TRBD1. Germline CDR1 reads SEHNR; CDR2 reads FQNEAQ (reference sequence). CDR3 length: 16 residues. Trimming removed 2 bases from V and 1 base from J; junction bases left unmatched: 6.

This clone was counted once. J is TRBJ2-3 and V is TRBV3-1 (or the pseudogene TRBV3-2); D perhaps matches TRBD1 (7 bases). Germline V CDR1 and CDR2: LGHDT, YNNKEL (reference sequence). V lost 4 bases and J lost 2, with 22 bases in between. This CDR3 contains 18 residues. The CDR3 here is CASSRWDARGVHTDTQYF. CDR3 DNA: TGTGCCAGCAGCCGGTGGGACGCCAGGGGGGTCCACACAGATACGCAGTATTTT.

V is TRBV28 and J is TRBJ1-2, with no clear D. V lost 1 base, J lost 8 bases, and 14 bases lay in between. Germline V gene sequence: CDR1 MDHEN, CDR2 SYDVKM. This CDR3 is 14 amino acids long. The CDR3 nucleotides read TGTGCCAGCAGTTTATTTCAGAGGGAAGACGGCTACACCTTC. Amino acids: CASSLFQREDGYTF.

This clone was counted once. The chain uses TRBV28 and TRBJ2-6; D uncertain. Germline CDR1 is MDHEN and CDR2 is SYDVKM. This CDR3 is 13 amino acids long. V was pared by 7 bases and J by 1 base, with 5 bases between. The CDR3 nucleotides are TGTGCCAGCACCCTTTCTGGGGCCAACGTCCTGACTTTC. It translates to CASTLSGANVLTF.

Only one count was recorded for this clone. The rearrangement joins TRBV25-1 to TRBJ1-3; D unresolved. The V gene lost 3 bases and the J gene lost 0 bases, with 6 bases spanning the gap. The length of the CDR3 is 14 residues. Germline V gene lookup returns CDR1 MGHDK and CDR2 SYGVNS. The CDR3 region has the DNA TGTGCCAGCAGTGACCTCTTCTCTGGAAACACCATATATTTT. It yields the protein CASSDLFSGNTIYF.

The chain is built from TRBV3-1 (or the pseudogene TRBV3-2) and TRBJ1-3, with unresolved D. Trimming pared 2 bases from V and 4 bases from J, leaving 12 bases between. Germline lookup yields CDR1 LGHDT and CDR2 YNNKEL (reference sequence). The CDR3 runs to 15 residues. CDR3 loop: CASSQFAEEGNTIYF. In DNA, the CDR3 is TGTGCCAGCAGCCAATTCGCGGAGGAAGGAAACACCATATATTTT.

The chain combines TRBV25-1 with TRBJ2-5; the D gene is possibly TRBD1 (6 bases). Germline CDR1 and CDR2: MGHDK and SYGVNS. The CDR3 spans 15 residues. The V and J ends lost 5 bases and 0 bases respectively, with 13 bases between them. Here the CDR3 DNA reads TGTGCCAGCAGTCGGGACACTTCGTACCAAGAGACCCAGTACTTC. It codes for CASSRDTSYQETQYF.

V gene TRBV11-2 combines with J gene TRBJ2-7, with D possibly matching TRBD1 (6 bases). CDR1 and CDR2 (germline): SGHAT, FQNNGV. The CDR3 spans 13 residues. V dropped 4 bases and J dropped 3 bases, with 10 bases sitting between them. CDR3 in DNA: TGTGCCAGCAGCTCCGGACAGTTCTACGAGCAGTACTTC. Translation gives CASSSGQFYEQYF. Looking up the rest from reference TRBV11-2 and TRBJ2-7 gives the full variable domain: EAGVAQSPRYKIIEKRQSVAFWCNPISGHATLYWYQQILGQGPKLLIQFQNNGVVDDSQLPKDRFSAERLKGVDSTLKIQPAKLEDSAVYLCASSSGQFYEQYFGPGTRLTVT.

In DNA form, the CDR3 reads TGTGCCAGCAGTTACACCCGACAGGGGGGAGAGACCCAGTACTTC. Translated: CASSYTRQGGETQYF. The chain recombines TRBV6-5 with TRBJ2-5, with TRBD1 matching over 9 bases. Looked up from germline, CDR1 is MNHEY and CDR2 is SVGAGI. The CDR3 is 15 residues long. The J segment lost 4 bases and the V segment lost 2 bases, leaving 5 bases of the junction unmatched.